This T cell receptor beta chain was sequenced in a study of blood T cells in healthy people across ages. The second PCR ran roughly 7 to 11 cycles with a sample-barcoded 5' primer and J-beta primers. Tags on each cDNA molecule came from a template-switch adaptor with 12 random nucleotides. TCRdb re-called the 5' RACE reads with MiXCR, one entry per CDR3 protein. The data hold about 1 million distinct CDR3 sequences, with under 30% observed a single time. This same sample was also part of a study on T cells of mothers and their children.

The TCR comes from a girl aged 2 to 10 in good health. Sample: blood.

The CDR3 spells CASSSDTATEAFF. The CDR3 region has the DNA TGTGCCAGCAGCTCTGACACGGCAACTGAAGCTTTCTTT. The chain combines TRBV6-1 with TRBJ1-1; the D is unclear. Germline lookup yields CDR1 MNHNS and CDR2 SASEGT. Trimming took off 6 bases at V and 5 bases at J, with 13 bases between the two ends. This CDR3 contains 13 residues.